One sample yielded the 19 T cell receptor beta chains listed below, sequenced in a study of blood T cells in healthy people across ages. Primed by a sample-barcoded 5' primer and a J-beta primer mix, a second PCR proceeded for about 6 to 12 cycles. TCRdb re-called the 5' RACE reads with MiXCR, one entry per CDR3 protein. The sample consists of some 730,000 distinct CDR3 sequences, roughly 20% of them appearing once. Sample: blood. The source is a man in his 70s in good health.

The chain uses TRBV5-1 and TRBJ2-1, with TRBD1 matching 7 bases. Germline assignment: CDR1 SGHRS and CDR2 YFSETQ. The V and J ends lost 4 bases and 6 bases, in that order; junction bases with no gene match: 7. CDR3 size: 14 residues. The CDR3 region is CASSQGQAPNEQFF. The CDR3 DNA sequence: TGCGCCAGCAGCCAAGGACAGGCACCCAATGAGCAGTTCTTC.

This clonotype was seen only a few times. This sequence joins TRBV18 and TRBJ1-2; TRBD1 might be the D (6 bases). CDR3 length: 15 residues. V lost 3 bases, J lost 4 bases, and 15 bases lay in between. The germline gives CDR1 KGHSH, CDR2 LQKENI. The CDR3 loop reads CASSPPDARGYGYTF. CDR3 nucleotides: TGTGCCAGCTCACCTCCGGACGCCAGGGGCTATGGCTACACCTTC.

CDR3 in DNA: TGCAGTGCTAGTGTCGATGAGCAGTTCTTC. Protein: CSASVDEQFF. This chain connects TRBV20-1 to TRBJ2-1; D remains unclear. Germline-derived CDR1 and CDR2 are DFQATT and SNEGSKA (reference sequence). V lost 3 bases and J 8 bases, leaving 5 bases between the germline ends. The CDR3 has 10 residues.

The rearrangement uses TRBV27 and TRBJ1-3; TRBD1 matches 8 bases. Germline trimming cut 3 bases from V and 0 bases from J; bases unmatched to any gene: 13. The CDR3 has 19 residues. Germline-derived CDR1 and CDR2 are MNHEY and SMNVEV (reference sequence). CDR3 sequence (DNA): TGTGCCAGCAGTTTCCAGGGGGCTGCGGCACATTTCTCTGGAAACACCATATATTTT. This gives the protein CASSFQGAAAHFSGNTIYF.

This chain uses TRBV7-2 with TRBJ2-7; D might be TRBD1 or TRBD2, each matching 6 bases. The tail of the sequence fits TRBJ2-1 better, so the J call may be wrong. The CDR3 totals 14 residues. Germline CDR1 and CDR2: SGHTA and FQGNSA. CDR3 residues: CASSFSRGGNEQFF. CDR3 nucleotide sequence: TGTGCCAGCAGCTTCAGCAGGGGAGGTAATGAGCAGTTCTTC.

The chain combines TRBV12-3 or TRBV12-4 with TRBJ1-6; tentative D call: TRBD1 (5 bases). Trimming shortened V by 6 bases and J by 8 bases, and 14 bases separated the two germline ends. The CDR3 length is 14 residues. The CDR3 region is CASSPGLGHSPLHF. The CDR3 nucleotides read TGTGCCAGCAGCCCCGGGCTGGGGCATTCACCCCTCCACTTT.

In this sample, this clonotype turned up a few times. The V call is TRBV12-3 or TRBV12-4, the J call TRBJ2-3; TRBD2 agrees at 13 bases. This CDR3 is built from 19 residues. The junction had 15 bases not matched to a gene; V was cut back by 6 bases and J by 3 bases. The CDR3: CASSPTSGGAFIVTDTQYF. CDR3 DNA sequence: TGTGCCAGCAGCCCCACTAGCGGGGGGGCCTTTATAGTTACAGATACGCAGTATTTT.

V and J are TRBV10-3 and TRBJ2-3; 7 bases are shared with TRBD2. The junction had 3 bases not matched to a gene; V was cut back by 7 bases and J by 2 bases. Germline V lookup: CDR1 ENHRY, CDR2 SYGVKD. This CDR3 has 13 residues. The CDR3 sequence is CAIKREATDTQYF. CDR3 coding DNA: TGTGCCATCAAGCGGGAAGCCACAGATACGCAGTATTTT.

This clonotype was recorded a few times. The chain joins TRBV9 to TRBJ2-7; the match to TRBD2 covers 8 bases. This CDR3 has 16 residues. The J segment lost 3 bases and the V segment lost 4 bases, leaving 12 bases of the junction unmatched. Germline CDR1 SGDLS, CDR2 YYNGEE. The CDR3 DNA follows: TGTGCCAGCAGCCCCCGGTCAGCGGGGGTGTTCTACGAGCAGTACTTC. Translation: CASSPRSAGVFYEQYF. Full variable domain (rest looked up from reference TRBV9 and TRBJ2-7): DSGVTQTPKHLITATGQRVTLRCSPRSGDLSVYWYQQSLDQGLQFLIQYYNGEERAKGNILERFSAQQFPDLHSELNLSSLELGDSALYFCASSPRSAGVFYEQYFGPGTRLTVT.

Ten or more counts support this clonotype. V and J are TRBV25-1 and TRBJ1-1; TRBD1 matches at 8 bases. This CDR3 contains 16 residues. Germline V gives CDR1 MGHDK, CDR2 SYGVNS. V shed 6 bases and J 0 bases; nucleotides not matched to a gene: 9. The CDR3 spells CASSPRTGRVNTEAFF. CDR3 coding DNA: TGTGCCAGCAGCCCGCGGACAGGGAGGGTGAACACTGAAGCTTTCTTT.

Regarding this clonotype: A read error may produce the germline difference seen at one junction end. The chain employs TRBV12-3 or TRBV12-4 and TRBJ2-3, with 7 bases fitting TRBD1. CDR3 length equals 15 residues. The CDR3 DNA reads TGTGCCAGCAGTTACAGGGGAATTGGAACAGATGCGCAGTATTTT. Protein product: CASSYRGIGTDAQYF.

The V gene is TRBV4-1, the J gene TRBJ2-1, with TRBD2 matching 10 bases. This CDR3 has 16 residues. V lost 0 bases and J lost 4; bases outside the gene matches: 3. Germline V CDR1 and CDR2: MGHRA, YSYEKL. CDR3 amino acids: CASSQDWTSGYNEQFF. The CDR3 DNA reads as TGCGCCAGCAGCCAAGATTGGACTAGCGGATACAATGAGCAGTTCTTC.

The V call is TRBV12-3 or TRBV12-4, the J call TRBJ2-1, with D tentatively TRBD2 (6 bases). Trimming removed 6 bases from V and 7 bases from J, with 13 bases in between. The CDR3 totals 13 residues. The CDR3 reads CASRPGGLNEQFF. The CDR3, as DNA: TGTGCCAGCAGGCCCGGGGGTTTGAATGAGCAGTTCTTC.

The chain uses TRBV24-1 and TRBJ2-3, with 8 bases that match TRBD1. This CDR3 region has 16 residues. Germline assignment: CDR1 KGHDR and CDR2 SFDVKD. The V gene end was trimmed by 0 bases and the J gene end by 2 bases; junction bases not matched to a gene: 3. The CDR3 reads CATSDLTGGHTDTQYF. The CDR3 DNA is TGTGCCACCAGTGATTTGACAGGGGGTCACACAGATACGCAGTATTTT.

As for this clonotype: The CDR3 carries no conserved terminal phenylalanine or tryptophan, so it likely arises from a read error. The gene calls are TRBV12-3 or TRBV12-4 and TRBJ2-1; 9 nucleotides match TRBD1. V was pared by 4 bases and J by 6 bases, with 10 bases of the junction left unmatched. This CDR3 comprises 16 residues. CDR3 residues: CASSSAPGQGANEQFS. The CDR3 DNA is TGTGCCAGCAGTTCAGCCCCGGGACAGGGTGCCAATGAGCAGTTCTCC.

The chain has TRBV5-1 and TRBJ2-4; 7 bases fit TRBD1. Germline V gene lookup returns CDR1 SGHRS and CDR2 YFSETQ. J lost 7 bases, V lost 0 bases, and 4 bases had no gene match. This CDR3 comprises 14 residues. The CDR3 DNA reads TGCGCCAGCAGCTTGGGAACAGGGGAGAACATTCAGTACTTC. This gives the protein CASSLGTGENIQYF.

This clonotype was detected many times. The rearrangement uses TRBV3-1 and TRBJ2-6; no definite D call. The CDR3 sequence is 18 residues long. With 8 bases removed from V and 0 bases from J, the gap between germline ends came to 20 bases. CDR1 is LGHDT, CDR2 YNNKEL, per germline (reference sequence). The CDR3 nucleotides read TGTGCCAGCTCCCCAAAAACCGGGCGTCCCTCTGGGGCCAACGTCCTGACTTTC. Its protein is CASSPKTGRPSGANVLTF.

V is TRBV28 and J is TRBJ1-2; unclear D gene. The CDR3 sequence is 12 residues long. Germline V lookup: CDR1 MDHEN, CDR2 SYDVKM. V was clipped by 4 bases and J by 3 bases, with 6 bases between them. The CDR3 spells CASSSTDYGYTF. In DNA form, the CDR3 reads TGTGCCAGCAGTTCGACCGACTATGGCTACACCTTC.

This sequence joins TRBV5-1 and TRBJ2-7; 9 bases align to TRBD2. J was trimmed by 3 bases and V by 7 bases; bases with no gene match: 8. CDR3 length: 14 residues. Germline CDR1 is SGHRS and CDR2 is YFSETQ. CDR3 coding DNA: TGCGCCAGCCAAACAGCGGGGGGCAACTACGAGCAGTACTTC. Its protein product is CASQTAGGNYEQYF.